This record covers a single T cell receptor beta chain. Germline CDR1 reads SQVTM; CDR2 reads ANQGSEA. The CDR3 extends over 11 amino acids. V gave up 4 bases and J gave up 7 bases, with 10 bases separating them. The repertoire was sequenced with immunoSEQ multiplex PCR; TCRdb's copy has only in-frame clones and lacks some. Here the sample spans approximately 300,000 clones, about 83% being singletons. This specimen comes from a study of blood T cell repertoires in COVID-19. Study in general: Samples came from the United States, Italy and Spain, spanning acute and convalescent COVID-19. Sample material is recorded as cDNA or gDNA derived from T cells, B-cell-depleted T cells, or PBMCs.

The rearrangement uses TRBV29-1 and TRBJ1-2, with D perhaps TRBD1 (6 bases). Specimen: peripheral blood. This TCR came from a woman in her forties or fifties with acute or convalescent COVID-19. DNA of the CDR3: TGCAGCGTTGGAACAGGGTTTGGCTACACCTTC. As protein: CSVGTGFGYTF.